One and the same sample provided the 13 T cell receptor beta chains below, sequenced in a study of blood T cell repertoires in COVID-19 (dated by TCRdb to the early 2020s). The library was produced with the immunoSEQ multiplex PCR assay. Drawn from immuneACCESS, this table holds only the in-frame rearrangements with V and J called that TCRdb kept. Clones are partly lost; checked studies trace under half to an unresolved V gene and leave the rest unexplained. The sample table records roughly 200,000 clones; under 80% of these occur just once. The ten largest clones represent about 13% of the sample. The sample was peripheral blood. Receptors originate from a man aged 50 to 60 who had recovered from COVID-19.

The rearrangement links TRBV28 to TRBJ1-4; 11 bases fit TRBD1. CDR1 and CDR2 from the germline V gene are MDHEN and SYDVKM. This CDR3 contains 16 residues. After removal of 6 bases from V and 7 bases from J, the junction contained 10 bases not matched to a gene. CDR3 DNA: TGTGCCAGCAGAAACACACCGGGACAGGGGGGTGAAAAACTGTTTTTT. Residues: CASRNTPGQGGEKLFF.

The rearrangement links TRBV6-5 to TRBJ1-1; 9 bases match TRBD1. The length of the CDR3 is 16 residues. V lost 1 base and J lost 5; bases outside the gene matches: 8. The V gene's germline CDR1 is MNHEY and CDR2 SVGAGI. The CDR3, as DNA: TGTGCCAGCAGTTACTTAGGACAGGGGAGGGAAACTGAAGCTTTCTTT. This translates into CASSYLGQGRETEAFF.

The chain couples TRBV7-9 to TRBJ2-7; 8 positions agree with TRBD2. Looked up from germline, CDR1 is SEHNR and CDR2 is FQNEAQ (reference sequence). V shed 5 bases, J shed 5 bases, and the junction held 8 bases outside the gene matches. CDR3 length: 14 residues. This CDR3 reads CASSKGLGSDEQYF. The CDR3 bases are TGTGCCAGCAGCAAGGGACTAGGAAGCGACGAGCAGTACTTC.

The V and J genes are TRBV28 and TRBJ2-7; TRBD1 matches 9 bases. This CDR3 has 15 residues. After removal of 5 bases from V and 7 bases from J, the junction contained 12 bases not matched to a gene. Germline V lookup: CDR1 MDHEN, CDR2 SYDVKM. The CDR3 nucleotides read TGTGCCAGCAGTCTCCCGGGACAGGGATCGGTTGAGCAGTACTTC. This sequence encodes CASSLPGQGSVEQYF.

This clone was seen once. The chain combines TRBV7-2 with TRBJ1-3, with 8 bases matching TRBD1. Trimming took 3 bases from V and 4 from J; bases not matched to a gene: 5. Germline V gene sequence: CDR1 SGHTA, CDR2 FQGNSA. This CDR3 contains 15 residues. The CDR3 region has the DNA TGTGCCAGCAGCTTCACCGGGACAGGAGGAAACACCATATATTTT. Translated: CASSFTGTGGNTIYF.

J is TRBJ1-5 and V is TRBV6-5, with a possible D match to TRBD1 (5 bases). The CDR3 consists of 14 residues. Looked up from germline, CDR1 is MNHEY and CDR2 is SVGAGI. Trimming left V 1 base short and J 6 bases short, with 10 bases between. The CDR3 DNA reads as TGTGCCAGCAGTTACTTCCCAGGGTCTCAGCCCCAGCATTTT. Translating it yields CASSYFPGSQPQHF.

In DNA form, the CDR3 reads TGTGCCAGCATCCGGGGTAATGAAGCTTTCTTT. Its protein is CASIRGNEAFF. The chain combines TRBV2 with TRBJ1-1; no definite D call. Looked up from germline, CDR1 is SNHLY and CDR2 is FYNNEI. This CDR3 spans 11 amino acids. V lost 7 bases and J 7 bases, leaving 10 bases between the germline ends.

The gene calls are TRBV5-1 and TRBJ2-3; TRBD2 is a possible D gene (6 bases). Germline V lookup: CDR1 SGHRS, CDR2 YFSETQ. The ends were cut back, 3 bases at V and 4 bases at J, with 15 bases in the middle. The CDR3 totals 15 residues. CDR3: CASSWGRERSDTQYF. The CDR3 region has the DNA TGCGCCAGCAGCTGGGGCCGGGAGCGGTCAGATACGCAGTATTTT.

This clone was recorded only once. This chain joins TRBV19 and TRBJ2-2; 15 positions agree with TRBD2. J was trimmed by 6 bases and V by 5 bases; bases with no gene match: 7. CDR1 and CDR2 (germline): LNHDA, SQIVND (reference sequence). The CDR3 totals 17 residues. CDR3 coding DNA: TGTGCCAGTAGTCGCGGACTAGCGGGAGGGAGCCCCGGGGAGCTGTTTTTT. As protein: CASSRGLAGGSPGELFF.

This clone was observed a handful of times. V and J are TRBV27 and TRBJ2-1; unclear D gene. The CDR3 contains 14 residues. V lost 2 bases to trimming and J lost 0 bases, with 5 bases between them. The germline V gene has CDR1 MNHEY and CDR2 SMNVEV (reference sequence). CDR3 protein: CASSLRSSYNEQFF. CDR3 sequence (DNA): TGTGCCAGCAGTTTACGGAGCTCCTACAATGAGCAGTTCTTC.

CDR3 in amino acids: CASSSNRGRTGELFF. In DNA, the CDR3 is TGTGCCAGCAGCTCAAACAGGGGGCGGACCGGGGAGCTGTTTTTT. The chain joins TRBV7-2 to TRBJ2-2, with 9 bases identical to TRBD1. The CDR3 is 15 amino acids. Germline CDR1 is SGHTA and CDR2 is FQGNSA. V was pared by 4 bases and J by 5 bases, with 5 bases of the junction left unmatched. Complete variable domain (other parts from reference TRBV7-2 and TRBJ2-2): GAGVSQSPSNKVTEKGKDVELRCDPISGHTALYWYRQSLGQGLEFLIYFQGNSAPDKSGLPSDRFSAERTGGSVSTLTIQRTQQEDSAVYLCASSSNRGRTGELFFGEGSRLTVL.

The gene calls are TRBV29-1 and TRBJ2-3; 8 nucleotides agree with TRBD2. CDR1 and CDR2 from the germline V gene are SQVTM and ANQGSEA. The J segment lost 4 bases and the V segment lost 5 bases, leaving 5 bases of the junction unmatched. This CDR3 contains 13 residues. The CDR3 is CSVLVTSADTQYF. The CDR3 DNA is TGCAGCGTTTTAGTGACTAGCGCAGATACGCAGTATTTT.

This clone was counted a few times. The V gene is TRBV12-3 or TRBV12-4, the J gene TRBJ1-1, with D possibly TRBD1 on 5 matching bases. The length of the CDR3 is 13 residues. V lost 6 bases to trimming and J lost 4 bases, with 12 bases between them. As DNA, the CDR3 is TGTGCCAGCAGCTATGGGGGAGGCACTGAAGCTTTCTTT. This encodes CASSYGGGTEAFF.